A single sample is the source of the 18 T cell receptor beta chains below, sequenced in a study of neurological immune-mediated disorders. TCRdb reprocessed the 5' RACE reads with MiXCR, giving one entry per CDR3 protein. The repertoire holds approximately 77,000 distinct CDR3 sequences, with roughly 9.9% as singletons. Sequenced material: PBMCs. The source of these receptors is a man aged 50 to 60 in good health.

This clonotype was seen at least ten times. The chain combines TRBV7-2 with TRBJ1-2; D not resolved. The V gene lost 0 bases and the J gene lost 2 bases, with 1 base spanning the gap. CDR3 length equals 12 residues. The V gene's germline CDR1 is SGHTA and CDR2 FQGNSA. CDR3 loop: CASSLANYGYTF. The CDR3 region has the DNA TGTGCCAGCAGCTTAGCGAACTATGGCTACACCTTC.

This clonotype was observed at least ten times. V and J are TRBV6-1 and TRBJ1-1, with 9 bases that match TRBD1. Germline CDR1 MNHNS, CDR2 SASEGT. V shed 6 bases, J shed 6 bases, and the junction held 8 bases outside the gene matches. The CDR3 loop spans 14 amino acids. The CDR3 region is CASSDPGQGPEAFF. Here the CDR3 DNA reads TGTGCCAGCAGCGACCCTGGACAGGGGCCTGAAGCTTTCTTT.

In this sample, this clonotype turned up a few times. J is TRBJ1-5 and V is TRBV20-1; D gene unclear. CDR1 DFQATT and CDR2 SNEGSKA come from the germline V gene (reference sequence). CDR3 length equals 15 residues. Trimming removed 1 base at V and 1 base at J, with 11 bases between. CDR3 protein: CSARGATQSNQPQHF. The CDR3 DNA reads TGCAGTGCTAGAGGTGCGACACAAAGCAATCAGCCCCAGCATTTT.

This clonotype was seen many times. The rearrangement joins TRBV29-1 to TRBJ1-1, with D perhaps matching TRBD1 (5 bases). Per the germline V gene, CDR1 is SQVTM and CDR2 is ANQGSEA. The CDR3 is made up of 11 amino acids. V was cut by 5 bases and J by 4 bases, with 8 bases left in between. CDR3 loop: CSVQGGTEAFF. The CDR3 DNA follows: TGCAGCGTTCAGGGTGGCACTGAAGCTTTCTTT.

This clonotype was observed many times. This chain uses TRBV11-1 with TRBJ1-1; 11 bases align to TRBD1. V trimming: 4 bases; J trimming: 6 bases; junction bases outside the gene matches: 4. The CDR3 runs to 14 residues. The germline V gene has CDR1 SGHAT and CDR2 FQDESV (reference sequence). The CDR3 loop is CASSSRTGGPEAFF. DNA for the CDR3: TGTGCCAGCAGCTCGAGGACAGGGGGCCCTGAAGCTTTCTTT. Combining the CDR3 with reference TRBV11-1 and TRBJ1-1 gives the whole variable domain EAEVAQSPRYKITEKSQAVAFWCDPISGHATLYWYRQILGQGPELLVQFQDESVVDDSQLPKDRFSAERLKGVDSTLKIQPAELGDSAMYLCASSSRTGGPEAFFGQGTRLTVV.

The table lists this clonotype with many counts. The chain is built from TRBV5-1 and TRBJ2-3; 12 bases are shared with TRBD2. V dropped 2 bases and J dropped 6; count of bases not matched to a gene: 10. The CDR3 covers 17 residues. The germline V gene encodes CDR1 SGHRS and CDR2 YFSETQ. CDR3 nucleotide sequence: TGCGCCAGCAGCTTAGGACTAGCGGGGACTAGCCGGGATACGCAGTATTTT. Its translation is CASSLGLAGTSRDTQYF.

This clonotype was found many times. The chain is built from TRBV7-2 and TRBJ2-5, with 8 bases lining up with TRBD1. The V and J ends lost 2 bases and 4 bases, in that order; junction bases with no gene match: 9. The CDR3 totals 16 residues. Germline CDR1 reads SGHTA; CDR2 reads FQGNSA. The CDR3 coding sequence is TGTGCCAGCAGCTTAAGTGGACAGGGATGGCGAGAGACCCAGTACTTC. Translating it yields CASSLSGQGWRETQYF.

The sample holds many counts of this clonotype. The chain couples TRBV7-2 to TRBJ2-1; no clear D gene. The V end lost 1 base, the J end lost 4 bases, and 8 bases lay between the germline ends. The germline V gene has CDR1 SGHTA and CDR2 FQGNSA. The CDR3 has 14 residues. In nucleotides, the CDR3 is TGTGCCAGCAGCTTAGTGGCGGAGTACAATGAGCAGTTCTTC. Amino acid sequence: CASSLVAEYNEQFF.

Here the CDR3 reads CASKQGVKVRDTEAFF. The DNA of the CDR3 is TGTGCCAGCAAGCAGGGGGTAAAGGTTAGGGACACTGAAGCTTTCTTT. The chain is built from TRBV12-3 or TRBV12-4 and TRBJ1-1; 7 nucleotides match TRBD1. V was clipped by 7 bases and J by 3 bases; unmatched bases: 14. The CDR3 has 16 amino acids.

This clonotype was picked up many times. J is TRBJ2-3 and V is TRBV28, with a possible D match to TRBD1 (7 bases). This CDR3 has 14 residues. CDR1 is MDHEN, CDR2 SYDVKM, per germline. The V gene lost 7 bases and the J gene lost 2 bases, with 13 bases spanning the gap. The CDR3 region is CASTQGGATDTQYF. As DNA, the CDR3 is TGTGCCAGCACTCAGGGGGGTGCCACAGATACGCAGTATTTT.

This clonotype was seen ten or more times. The J gene is TRBJ2-3, the V gene TRBV12-3 or TRBV12-4; D possibly corresponds to TRBD2 (5 bases). The V gene lost 6 bases and the J gene lost 0 bases, with 16 bases spanning the gap. The length of the CDR3 is 16 residues. DNA for the CDR3: TGTGCCAGCAGCCCACTCGGACTTCTTAGCACAGATACGCAGTATTTT. It translates to CASSPLGLLSTDTQYF.

The table lists this clonotype with many counts. The rearrangement links TRBV12-3 or TRBV12-4 to TRBJ2-7, with 14 bases identical to TRBD2. V shed 6 bases and J 6 bases; nucleotides not matched to a gene: 4. The CDR3 consists of 14 residues. This chain's CDR3 is CASRTSGGAREQYF. The DNA of the CDR3 is TGTGCCAGCAGGACTAGCGGGGGGGCTCGCGAGCAGTACTTC.

The V gene is TRBV18, the J gene TRBJ2-1; 14 bases agree with TRBD2. From germline, CDR1 is KGHSH and CDR2 LQKENI. The trim removed 0 bases at V and 3 bases at J, leaving 1 base unmatched. The CDR3 contains 17 residues. The CDR3 DNA reads as TGTGCCAGCTCACCACCTGGACTAGCGGGAGGCTACAATGAGCAGTTCTTC. Amino acid sequence: CASSPPGLAGGYNEQFF.

This clonotype was recorded at least ten times. The chain combines TRBV18 with TRBJ2-7; 9 nucleotides line up with TRBD2. Trimming cost V 5 bases and J 6 bases; bases outside gene matches: 5. The germline V gene encodes CDR1 KGHSH and CDR2 LQKENI. The CDR3 covers 13 residues. The CDR3, as DNA: TGTGCCAGCTCAACCGGGACTAGCAGCGAGCAGTACTTC. Translation: CASSTGTSSEQYF.

This clonotype was observed at least ten times. The chain has TRBV5-5 and TRBJ2-5; D unresolved. This CDR3 has 14 amino acids. With 0 bases removed from V and 9 bases from J, the gap between germline ends came to 15 bases. Germline CDR1 SGHKS, CDR2 YYEKEE (reference sequence). CDR3 sequence: CASSLEVTSPAQYF. DNA of the CDR3: TGTGCCAGCAGCTTGGAAGTCACGTCCCCTGCCCAGTACTTC.

To note about this clonotype: Mismatch with germline at one junction end may stem from a read error. This chain connects TRBV9 to TRBJ2-5, with 8 bases fitting TRBD2. CDR3 length: 15 residues. Germline-derived CDR1 and CDR2 are SGDLS and YYNGEE. The CDR3 loop is CAISVLAGNSETQYF. As DNA, the CDR3 is TGTGCCATCAGCGTCTTAGCGGGAAACTCGGAGACCCAGTACTTC.

This clonotype was seen repeatedly, ten times or more. The V and J genes are TRBV7-3 and TRBJ2-2, with D possibly being TRBD2 (6 bases). V was shortened by 7 bases and J by 0 bases, with 15 bases between the two germline ends. This CDR3 is 16 amino acids long. Germline loops: CDR1 SGHTA, CDR2 FQGTGA. CDR3 residues: CASKISGSSNTGELFF. In DNA form, the CDR3 reads TGTGCCAGCAAGATTAGCGGTTCCTCGAACACCGGGGAGCTGTTTTTT.

This clonotype was recorded many times. This rearrangement joins TRBV7-2 to TRBJ2-3, with TRBD2 identical over 9 bases. The CDR3 is 14 amino acids. Germline CDR1 SGHTA, CDR2 FQGNSA. With V trimmed by 7 bases and J by 6 bases, 8 bases remained unmatched. The CDR3 nucleotides are TGTGCCAGCATCCCGGGGCTAGCGGGGGATACGCAGTATTTT. Encoded protein: CASIPGLAGDTQYF.